The clone carrying this TCR beta chain was counted at least ten times. Its antigen is not known. These data originate in a study of CD8 T cells in ankylosing spondylitis. The CDR3 sequence is 13 residues long. In germline, CDR1 is DFQATT, CDR2 SNEGSKA (reference sequence). Unmatched junction bases numbered 10, after V lost 5 bases and J lost 6 bases. Study findings and constraints: As for the disease-linked clones, they showed a CD8+ phenotype and occurred at relatively low frequencies in peripheral blood. Matched ankylosing spondylitis synovial fluid reportedly contained a significantly enriched population of disease-linked clones. A motif in TCR beta, a set of eight highly homologous variants, appeared characteristic of ankylosing spondylitis blood.

Quantitative barcoded 5'-RACE was used to prepare TCR beta libraries. TCRdb reprocessed the 5' RACE reads via MiXCR and lists one record per CDR3 protein. The sample shows roughly 160,000 distinct CDR3 sequences, around 10% of them seen only once. The chain uses TRBV20-1 and TRBJ2-7; 7 bases are a match to TRBD2. Sequenced: blood, either unsorted or a sorted T cell fraction (not recorded which). The receptor's source is a male donor with ankylosing spondylitis or in good health (not recorded which). The CDR3 protein is CSAGDWTRTEQYF. The CDR3 bases are TGCAGTGCTGGCGACTGGACTAGAACCGAGCAGTACTTC.